One sample yielded the 4 T cell receptor beta chains listed below, sequenced in a study of blood T cell repertoires in COVID-19. The table came from immunoSEQ multiplex PCR; TCRdb's copy has only in-frame clones and leaves some out. Here the sample spans some 110,000 clones, roughly 82% being singletons. Sequenced: peripheral blood. The receptors derive from a human donor in a cohort sampled during active COVID-19.

This clone came up once. V usage is TRBV28 and J usage is TRBJ2-7; perhaps TRBD1 as D (7 bases). V gave up 3 bases and J gave up 2 bases, with 14 bases separating them. Germline loops: CDR1 MDHEN, CDR2 SYDVKM. The CDR3 extends over 15 amino acids. The CDR3 spells CASSLGGGGPYEQYF. In DNA form, the CDR3 reads TGTGCCAGCAGTTTGGGAGGAGGGGGCCCCTACGAGCAGTACTTC.

On this clone: The sample has other DNA sequences that encode this CDR3 too. This chain joins TRBV28 and TRBJ1-2; possibly TRBD1 for D (5 bases). The germline V gene has CDR1 MDHEN and CDR2 SYDVKM. This CDR3 has 12 amino acids. Trimming took off 6 bases at V and 4 bases at J, with 9 bases between the two ends. The CDR3 is CASSSTGYGYTF. The CDR3 bases are TGTGCCAGCAGCTCTACAGGCTATGGCTACACCTTC.

The chain links TRBV9 to TRBJ1-3; no definite D call. Germline loops: CDR1 SGDLS, CDR2 YYNGEE. Trimming shortened V by 1 base and J by 4 bases, and 12 bases separated the two germline ends. This CDR3 is 15 amino acids long. As DNA, the CDR3 is TGTGCCAGCAGCGTAAACAGCGGCTACGGAAACACCATATATTTT. Its translation: CASSVNSGYGNTIYF.

This sequence joins TRBV19 and TRBJ2-1, with 14 bases lining up with TRBD2. V was pared by 6 bases and J by 2 bases, with 3 bases of the junction left unmatched. Germline lookup yields CDR1 LNHDA and CDR2 SQIVND (reference sequence). CDR3 length equals 16 residues. The CDR3 region is CASRRLAGGTYNEQFF. As DNA, the CDR3 is TGTGCCAGTAGAAGACTAGCGGGAGGGACCTACAATGAGCAGTTCTTC.